This T cell receptor beta chain appears in the sequencing data of a study of T cell responses to AZD1222 COVID-19 vaccine. Points from the study as a whole: In all cases, repertoires were sampled only after the peak T cell response.

In regard to this clone: Its target is unknown.

Trimming took 7 bases from V and 2 from J, leaving 6 bases between them. This CDR3 is built from 12 residues. CDR1 is LNHDA, CDR2 SQIVND, per germline (reference sequence). TCRdb's copy holds only in-frame clones and misses some; the assay was immunoSEQ multiplex PCR. Of 85,000 to 100,000 clones listed, roughly 90% are singletons. The starting material was peripheral blood, obtained on day 0 of AZD1222 vaccination. This chain joins TRBV19 and TRBJ1-5; the D is unclear. The receptor was derived from an adult in good health. The CDR3 DNA sequence: TGTGCCAGTAAACTCCGCAATCAGCCCCAGCATTTT. It encodes CASKLRNQPQHF.